The next 25 T cell receptor beta chains were all read from a single sample in a study of T-cell memory formation after mild COVID-19. TCRdb re-analysed the 5' RACE reads in MiXCR, keeping a single row per CDR3 protein. Of around 300,000 distinct CDR3 sequences detected, roughly 13% appear once; the ten largest clones hold 20% to 25%. The sample comprised PBMCs or a T cell subset sorted from them (not recorded which). The receptor source for this set is a man aged 18-30 years who had mild COVID-19 (a few samples of this study predate the infection). Cell type and time point are not known.

This clonotype was recorded a few times. The chain joins TRBV6-2 or TRBV6-3 to TRBJ2-2, with D hard to call. The V end was cut by 8 bases, the J end by 9 bases, with 16 bases between. Germline lookup yields CDR1 MNHEY and CDR2 SVGEGT. The CDR3 extends over 13 amino acids. CDR3 coding DNA: TGTGCCAGCCGCCGCTGGAGTCCTTGGGAGCTGTTTTTT. This gives the protein CASRRWSPWELFF.

This clonotype showed up just a few times. This clone may be a read error of a much larger clone one base away. The chain has TRBV11-1 and TRBJ2-2; D might be TRBD1 (5 bases). The germline V gene has CDR1 SGHAT and CDR2 FQDESV (reference sequence). This CDR3 comprises 16 residues. Deletions cut 1 base from V and 0 bases from J, with 9 bases between. The CDR3 DNA follows: TGTGCCAGCAGCTTAGGGGCAGGGACGAACACCGGGGAGCTGTTTTTT. Its translation is CASSLGAGTNTGELFF.

V is TRBV7-2 and J is TRBJ2-3; 9 bases map to TRBD2. There are 15 residues in the CDR3. CDR1 is SGHTA, CDR2 FQGNSA, per germline. The J segment lost 4 bases and the V segment lost 5 bases, leaving 7 bases of the junction unmatched. The CDR3 region is CASSRGGAAADTQYF. CDR3 bases: TGTGCCAGCAGCCGCGGGGGGGCCGCGGCAGATACGCAGTATTTT.

This clonotype was picked up a small number of times. The chain has TRBV7-9 and TRBJ1-1; D remains ambiguous. Germline CDR1 SEHNR, CDR2 FQNEAQ (reference sequence). Trimming shortened V by 4 bases and J by 3 bases, and 9 bases separated the two germline ends. There are 13 residues in the CDR3. CDR3 amino acids: CASSSSPDTEAFF. CDR3 nucleotide sequence: TGTGCCAGCAGCTCCAGTCCAGACACTGAAGCTTTCTTT.

This clonotype was counted a few times. This chain uses TRBV5-1 with TRBJ2-2; 10 nucleotides align to TRBD2. The CDR3 length is 15 residues. V trimming: 3 bases; J trimming: 5 bases; junction bases outside the gene matches: 4. The germline V gene has CDR1 SGHRS and CDR2 YFSETQ. CDR3: CASSSSGGDTGELFF. The CDR3 bases are TGCGCCAGCAGCTCTAGCGGGGGTGATACCGGGGAGCTGTTTTTT.

This clonotype was detected a few times. V gene TRBV5-1 combines with J gene TRBJ2-3; D unclear. Trimming removed 2 bases from V and 1 base from J, with 11 bases in between. Germline V gene lookup returns CDR1 SGHRS and CDR2 YFSETQ. The CDR3 is 15 residues long. The CDR3 DNA is TGCGCCAGCAGCTTCGGAATTATAGGCACAGATACGCAGTATTTT. Translating it yields CASSFGIIGTDTQYF.

With regard to this clonotype: One junction end disagrees with the germline gene, perhaps due to a read error. The chain recombines TRBV7-7 with TRBJ1-5; D unclear. This CDR3 comprises 14 residues. The V gene's germline CDR1 is SSHAT and CDR2 FNYEAQ (reference sequence). In DNA form, the CDR3 reads TGTGCTAGCAGCTTAGACGACCGCAATCAGCCCCAGCATTTT. It yields the protein CASSLDDRNQPQHF.

The V and J genes are TRBV7-2 and TRBJ1-2; D is unresolved. The V gene's germline CDR1 is SGHTA and CDR2 FQGNSA. V dropped 4 bases and J dropped 8 bases, with 5 bases sitting between them. CDR3 length equals 10 residues. In DNA, the CDR3 is TGTGCCAGCAGCTCCACGGGCTACACCTTC. This sequence encodes CASSSTGYTF.

This clonotype turned up a few times. This chain joins TRBV19 and TRBJ2-5, with D maybe TRBD2 (5 bases). Looked up from germline, CDR1 is LNHDA and CDR2 is SQIVND (reference sequence). The CDR3 runs 12 residues. V shed 3 bases and J shed 3 bases, with 5 bases lying between them. CDR3 residues: CASSMEEETQYF. In DNA, the CDR3 is TGTGCCAGTAGTATGGAGGAAGAGACCCAGTACTTC.

The chain has TRBV3-1 and TRBJ2-1; TRBD2 agrees at 12 bases. J gave up 1 base and V 5 bases, and 6 bases lay outside the gene matches. Germline V lookup: CDR1 LGHDT, CDR2 YNNKEL (reference sequence). The CDR3 is 17 amino acids. The CDR3 sequence: CASSDLLAGGSYNEQFF. The CDR3 bases are TGTGCCAGCAGCGATCTGCTAGCGGGGGGGTCCTACAATGAGCAGTTCTTC.

As to this clonotype: Mismatch with germline at one junction end may stem from a read error. The rearrangement uses TRBV24-1 and TRBJ2-2, with D perhaps matching TRBD1 or TRBD2 (5 bases each). Germline CDR1 reads KGHDR; CDR2 reads SFDVKD. This CDR3 spans 16 amino acids. The CDR3 DNA follows: TGTGACACCAGTGAGCCGGGACCTTTTAACACCGGGGAGCTGTTTTTT. Its translation is CDTSEPGPFNTGELFF.

The chain links TRBV12-3 or TRBV12-4 to TRBJ1-3; D gene unclear. The length of the CDR3 is 13 residues. With 6 bases removed from V and 0 bases from J, the gap between germline ends came to 6 bases. DNA for the CDR3: TGTGCCAGCAGGTGGCTCTCTGGAAACACCATATATTTT. Its translation is CASRWLSGNTIYF.

In its sample, this clonotype was seen many times. The chain uses TRBV5-5 and TRBJ2-7; a weak D match, TRBD1 (6 bases). The germline V gene encodes CDR1 SGHKS and CDR2 YYEKEE (reference sequence). The V end was cut by 4 bases, the J end by 6 bases, with 14 bases between. This CDR3 is 13 amino acids long. CDR3: CASSGYRALEQYV. CDR3 coding DNA: TGTGCCAGCAGCGGGTACAGGGCCCTCGAGCAGTACGTC.

This chain uses TRBV20-1 with TRBJ2-2, with TRBD1 matching 9 bases. The V segment lost 0 bases and the J segment 3 bases; nucleotides outside the gene matches: 5. The length of the CDR3 is 16 residues. Germline CDR1 is DFQATT and CDR2 is SNEGSKA (reference sequence). CDR3 amino acids: CSARDLRTGDTGELFF. Written as DNA, the CDR3 is TGCAGTGCTAGAGATCTTAGGACAGGGGACACCGGGGAGCTGTTTTTT.

This clonotype was observed a few times. The gene calls are TRBV6-2 or TRBV6-3 and TRBJ1-5; 10 nucleotides agree with TRBD1. V was clipped by 6 bases and J by 9 bases; unmatched bases: 2. The germline gives CDR1 MNHEY, CDR2 SVGEGT. This CDR3 has 12 residues. Here the CDR3 reads CASSGQGGPQHF. The CDR3 DNA sequence: TGTGCCAGCAGCGGACAGGGGGGGCCCCAGCATTTT.

This clonotype was seen repeatedly, ten times or more. This chain joins TRBV7-2 and TRBJ1-2; D gene ambiguous. Trimming shortened V by 8 bases and J by 4 bases, and 11 bases separated the two germline ends. Germline lookup yields CDR1 SGHTA and CDR2 FQGNSA. The CDR3 sequence is 12 residues long. The chain's CDR3 is CASALGGYGYTF. In DNA, the CDR3 is TGTGCCAGCGCCTTGGGTGGCTATGGCTACACCTTC.

The gene calls are TRBV6-2 or TRBV6-3 and TRBJ1-2; the D is unclear. Between the trimmed V and J ends, which lost 4 bases and 4 bases, there was a span of 19 bases. The germline V gene has CDR1 MNHEY and CDR2 SVGEGT. The CDR3 covers 16 residues. The CDR3 here is CASSSRAYIRIYGYTF. In DNA form, the CDR3 reads TGTGCCAGCAGTTCAAGGGCGTATATTAGGATCTATGGCTACACCTTC.

A few counts support this clonotype. The chain joins TRBV4-3 to TRBJ2-1; maybe TRBD2 (5 bases). This CDR3 has 14 residues. The V end was cut by 6 bases, the J end by 0 bases, with 9 bases between. The germline CDR1 and CDR2 sequences are LGHNA and YSLEER. DNA of the CDR3: TGCGCCAGCAGTCGTGACTACTCCTACAATGAGCAGTTCTTC. This gives the protein CASSRDYSYNEQFF.

The CDR3 coding sequence is TGTGCCAGCAGTTACGTTGGGGACCCCGGGGAGCTGTTTTTT. As protein: CASSYVGDPGELFF. This sequence joins TRBV6-2 or TRBV6-3 and TRBJ2-2; D possibly matches TRBD1 or TRBD2 (5 bases each). The CDR3 is made up of 14 amino acids. Germline V lookup: CDR1 MNHEY, CDR2 SVGEGT. With 2 bases removed from V and 6 bases from J, the gap between germline ends came to 10 bases.

In this sample, this clonotype turned up a few times. The gene calls are TRBV6-5 and TRBJ1-3, with 7 bases fitting TRBD1. Germline V gives CDR1 MNHEY, CDR2 SVGAGI. After removal of 0 bases from V and 4 bases from J, the junction contained 6 bases not matched to a gene. This CDR3 is 16 amino acids long. CDR3 nucleotides: TGTGCCAGCAGTTACTCTGGGGGGACAGCCGGAAACACCATATATTTT. It yields the protein CASSYSGGTAGNTIYF.

Only a few counts were recorded for this clonotype. The chain uses TRBV6-5 and TRBJ2-7; 7 bases fit TRBD1. V lost 6 bases and J lost 5; bases outside the gene matches: 10. The CDR3 is made up of 14 amino acids. CDR1 and CDR2 (germline): MNHEY, SVGAGI. The DNA for the CDR3 is TGTGCCAGCAGCCCCTTCGGGGACAGAGACGAGCAGTACTTC. It encodes CASSPFGDRDEQYF.

This clonotype was detected only a few times. This rearrangement joins TRBV6-1 to TRBJ2-3, with 7 bases lining up with TRBD1. The CDR3 length is 12 residues. V trimming: 8 bases; J trimming: 4 bases; junction bases outside the gene matches: 3. CDR1 and CDR2 (germline): MNHNS, SASEGT. CDR3 region: CASDRVADTQYF. Here the CDR3 DNA reads TGTGCCAGCGACAGGGTTGCAGATACGCAGTATTTT.

This clonotype was detected only a few times. V and J are TRBV7-2 and TRBJ1-1; tentative D call: TRBD1 (5 bases). The V gene lost 5 bases and the J gene lost 12 bases, with 19 bases spanning the gap. The CDR3 runs to 13 residues. CDR1 SGHTA and CDR2 FQGNSA come from the germline V gene. DNA for the CDR3: TGTGCCAGCAGCCCTATTTTAGACGGGACTCCTTTCTTT. Amino acid sequence: CASSPILDGTPFF.

The chain combines TRBV12-3 or TRBV12-4 with TRBJ1-1; D is perhaps TRBD1 (6 bases). V lost 7 bases and J 8 bases, leaving 17 bases between the germline ends. The CDR3 spans 13 residues. CDR3: CASTMTGWTEAFF. As DNA, the CDR3 is TGTGCCAGCACTATGACAGGATGGACCGAAGCTTTCTTT.

This clonotype was counted only a few times. The chain links TRBV20-1 to TRBJ1-1; tentatively, D is TRBD1 (5 bases). The CDR3 contains 13 residues. Germline CDR1 and CDR2: DFQATT and SNEGSKA (reference sequence). Trimming removed 0 bases at V and 7 bases at J, with 12 bases between. For the CDR3, the DNA is TGCAGTGCTAGAGATGATGTGGGGGTTGAAGCTTTCTTT. Protein product: CSARDDVGVEAFF.